The 27 T cell receptor beta chains presented below share a single source sample, sequenced in a study of CD8 T cells in ankylosing spondylitis. TCRdb recomputed calls from the 5' RACE reads with MiXCR, one row per CDR3 protein. The table has 250,000 to 350,000 distinct CDR3 sequences, 20% seen once; the top ten hold roughly 8%. Input material: blood, either unsorted or a sorted T cell fraction (not recorded which). The source is a male donor with ankylosing spondylitis or in good health (not recorded which).

The chain links TRBV3-1 to TRBJ2-2; 13 positions agree with TRBD2. The CDR3 is made up of 18 amino acids. Unmatched junction bases numbered 7, after V lost 4 bases and J lost 2 bases. CDR1 is LGHDT and CDR2 is YNNKEL in the germline V gene (reference sequence). In DNA, the CDR3 is TGTGCCAGCAGCCCTAGACTAGCGGGGGGCCGTAACACCGGGGAGCTGTTTTTT. As protein: CASSPRLAGGRNTGELFF.

This clonotype was detected a few times. The rearrangement links TRBV9 to TRBJ1-1, with 7 bases identical to TRBD1. The CDR3 is made up of 14 amino acids. The J segment lost 1 base and the V segment lost 3 bases, leaving 3 bases of the junction unmatched. The germline V gene encodes CDR1 SGDLS and CDR2 YYNGEE. Here the CDR3 DNA reads TGTGCCAGCAGCGGCCGACAGGGGAACACTGAAGCTTTCTTT. Protein: CASSGRQGNTEAFF.

The gene calls are TRBV2 and TRBJ2-3; D is unclear. The V gene lost 3 bases and the J gene lost 3 bases, with 22 bases spanning the gap. The CDR3 runs to 18 residues. Germline assignment: CDR1 SNHLY and CDR2 FYNNEI. Written as DNA, the CDR3 is TGTGCCAGCAGTGACCCCATAAGACTTGTGGTAGGAACAGATACGCAGTATTTT. Translated: CASSDPIRLVVGTDTQYF.

The V and J genes are TRBV19 and TRBJ1-1; D not resolved. V was cut by 6 bases and J by 1 base, with 9 bases left in between. Germline V gives CDR1 LNHDA, CDR2 SQIVND (reference sequence). The CDR3 totals 13 residues. CDR3 residues: CASSSQSNTEAFF. CDR3 coding DNA: TGTGCCAGTAGCTCACAATCGAACACTGAAGCTTTCTTT.

In this sample, this clonotype turned up many times. This sequence joins TRBV9 and TRBJ1-1; D not resolved. Trimming removed 0 bases from V and 0 bases from J, with 6 bases in between. CDR1 SGDLS and CDR2 YYNGEE come from the germline V gene. The length of the CDR3 is 14 residues. CDR3 in amino acids: CASSVDLMNTEAFF. CDR3 DNA: TGTGCCAGCAGCGTAGACCTTATGAACACTGAAGCTTTCTTT.

V gene TRBV10-3 combines with J gene TRBJ2-2; 7 bases are a match to TRBD1. CDR1 is ENHRY and CDR2 is SYGVKD in the germline V gene. The CDR3 is made up of 14 amino acids. V lost 9 bases, J lost 1 base, and 5 bases stayed unmatched. The CDR3 bases are TGTGCCATTGAACAGGGGAAGAACACCGGGGAGCTGTTTTTT. It encodes CAIEQGKNTGELFF.

This clonotype has only a few counts. The chain recombines TRBV12-3 or TRBV12-4 with TRBJ2-5, with D unresolved. V shed 6 bases and J shed 9 bases, with 11 bases lying between them. The CDR3 contains 11 residues. The CDR3 bases are TGTGCCAGCAGCCCCCCCAGGCCCCAGTACTTC. Protein: CASSPPRPQYF.

This clonotype appeared a few times. The J gene is TRBJ1-1, the V gene TRBV29-1, with D perhaps matching TRBD1 (6 bases). Germline V gene data show CDR1 as SQVTM and CDR2 as ANQGSEA. Trimming shortened V by 2 bases and J by 11 bases, and 18 bases separated the two germline ends. This CDR3 has 13 residues. The DNA for the CDR3 is TGCAGCGTTGAACAACCAGGGAGGGGACATGCTTTCTTT. It yields the protein CSVEQPGRGHAFF.

The rearrangement joins TRBV5-1 to TRBJ2-1; the match to TRBD1 covers 9 bases. This CDR3 region has 16 residues. The junction had 11 bases not matched to a gene; V was cut back by 4 bases and J by 6 bases. CDR1 is SGHRS and CDR2 is YFSETQ in the germline V gene. Written as DNA, the CDR3 is TGCGCCAGCAGCCTGGACGGACAGGGGTGGACCAATGAGCAGTTCTTC. Translating gives CASSLDGQGWTNEQFF.

The chain links TRBV11-2 to TRBJ1-6; D remains ambiguous. The V end was cut by 3 bases, the J end by 3 bases, with 6 bases between. Germline V gives CDR1 SGHAT, CDR2 FQNNGV. The CDR3 is made up of 14 amino acids. CDR3 protein: CASSFIIYNSPLHF. Here the CDR3 DNA reads TGTGCCAGCAGCTTTATCATCTATAATTCACCCCTCCACTTT. The whole variable domain, filled in from reference TRBV11-2 and TRBJ1-6, reads EAGVAQSPRYKIIEKRQSVAFWCNPISGHATLYWYQQILGQGPKLLIQFQNNGVVDDSQLPKDRFSAERLKGVDSTLKIQPAKLEDSAVYLCASSFIIYNSPLHFGNGTRLTVT.

This clonotype was counted between two and nine times. The chain has TRBV3-1 and TRBJ2-4; possibly TRBD2 for D (6 bases). This CDR3 spans 16 amino acids. V was shortened by 0 bases and J by 2 bases, with 11 bases between the two germline ends. Germline CDR1 LGHDT, CDR2 YNNKEL (reference sequence). The CDR3 reads CASSQDRGSPKNIQYF. Written as DNA, the CDR3 is TGTGCCAGCAGCCAAGATCGGGGGTCTCCCAAAAACATTCAGTACTTC.

As for this clonotype: Mismatch with germline at one junction end may stem from a read error. V is TRBV10-1 and J is TRBJ2-2, with TRBD2 as a possible D gene (5 bases). In germline, CDR1 is WNHNN, CDR2 SYGVQD (reference sequence). CDR3 length: 13 residues. In nucleotides, the CDR3 is TGCGTCAGCAGTGTGGTAGCGTCCGGGGAGCTGTTTTTT. Translated, it gives CVSSVVASGELFF.

This clonotype was counted many times. The chain has TRBV20-1 and TRBJ2-1; a possible D gene is TRBD2 (5 bases). In germline, CDR1 is DFQATT, CDR2 SNEGSKA (reference sequence). The CDR3 extends over 14 amino acids. Trimming removed 3 bases from V and 4 bases from J, with 13 bases in between. The CDR3 region is CSARARLFYNEQFF. In DNA, the CDR3 is TGCAGTGCTAGGGCCAGACTATTTTACAATGAGCAGTTCTTC.

This clonotype appeared a single time. This chain links TRBV7-2 with TRBJ2-1; 9 bases are a match to TRBD2. Trimming cost V 8 bases and J 4 bases; bases outside gene matches: 6. CDR3 length: 14 amino acids. CDR1 is SGHTA, CDR2 FQGNSA, per germline. The CDR3 bases are TGTGCCAGCGGTCGGCGGGGGGGATACAATGAGCAGTTCTTC. Its protein is CASGRRGGYNEQFF.

This clonotype appeared a few times. The CDR3 DNA reads as TGTGCCTGGAGTGTACAGGGCGTCGACACCGGGGAGCTGTTTTTT. Residues: CAWSVQGVDTGELFF. The rearrangement links TRBV30 to TRBJ2-2; a possible D gene is TRBD1 (6 bases). Germline-derived CDR1 and CDR2 are GTSNPN and SVGIG (reference sequence). Trimming removed 0 bases from V and 3 bases from J, with 11 bases in between. The CDR3 spans 15 residues.

The chain couples TRBV7-9 to TRBJ1-1; 9 positions agree with TRBD1. Germline CDR1 reads SEHNR; CDR2 reads FQNEAQ (reference sequence). CDR3 size: 16 residues. V shed 5 bases, J shed 2 bases, and the junction held 9 bases outside the gene matches. CDR3 coding DNA: TGTGCCAGCAGCGAACACAGGGGGCTTGGAAACACTGAAGCTTTCTTT. It encodes CASSEHRGLGNTEAFF.

This clonotype came up a few times. V and J are TRBV12-3 or TRBV12-4 and TRBJ1-4; 8 bases map to TRBD1. The CDR3 runs to 14 residues. After removal of 4 bases from V and 4 bases from J, the junction contained 2 bases not matched to a gene. The CDR3 protein is CASSSTGGNEKLFF. The CDR3 nucleotides are TGTGCCAGCAGTTCCACAGGGGGTAATGAAAAACTGTTTTTT.

The CDR3 spells CAQNLNTGELFF. The CDR3 coding sequence is TGTGCCCAAAACCTGAACACCGGGGAGCTGTTTTTT. The chain recombines TRBV30 with TRBJ2-2; no definite D call. Germline CDR1 reads GTSNPN; CDR2 reads SVGIG (reference sequence). The CDR3 sequence is 12 residues long. Trimming took off 8 bases at V and 1 base at J, with 8 bases between the two ends.

This clonotype was observed a few times. V gene TRBV27 combines with J gene TRBJ1-1; TRBD1 is a possible D gene (5 bases). CDR3 size: 14 residues. Germline loops: CDR1 MNHEY, CDR2 SMNVEV (reference sequence). V was pared by 5 bases and J by 1 base, with 11 bases between. CDR3: CASSRPGGNTEAFF. The CDR3 bases are TGTGCCAGCAGTCGTCCCGGGGGGAACACTGAAGCTTTCTTT.

The V gene is TRBV20-1, the J gene TRBJ2-4; D uncertain. The CDR3 extends over 13 amino acids. V lost 5 bases, J lost 0 bases, and 8 bases lay in between. CDR1 is DFQATT, CDR2 SNEGSKA, per germline (reference sequence). The CDR3 nucleotides are TGCAGTGCTCCATCTCTAGCCAAAAACATTCAGTACTTC. Protein sequence: CSAPSLAKNIQYF.

At least ten counts were recorded for this clonotype. The chain is built from TRBV29-1 and TRBJ2-7; D gene unclear. There are 11 residues in the CDR3. The ends were cut back, 4 bases at V and 4 bases at J, with 8 bases in the middle. The V gene's germline CDR1 is SQVTM and CDR2 ANQGSEA. CDR3 protein: CSVGSGYEQYV. In DNA, the CDR3 is TGCAGCGTTGGATCCGGTTACGAGCAGTACGTC.

This clonotype came up many times. The chain carries TRBV15 and TRBJ2-3; D is unclear. Germline V lookup: CDR1 LNHNV, CDR2 YYDKDF (reference sequence). This CDR3 is built from 12 residues. Trimming removed 4 bases at V and 1 base at J, with 3 bases between. CDR3 loop: CATSTGTDTQYF. As DNA, the CDR3 is TGTGCCACCAGCACTGGCACAGATACGCAGTATTTT.

In nucleotides, the CDR3 is TGTGCCAGCAGGACAGGGCCAGGCTATGGCTACACCTTC. Protein: CASRTGPGYGYTF. The genes are TRBV6-4 and TRBJ1-2; 7 bases map to TRBD1. The CDR3 has 13 amino acids. Germline CDR1 is MRHNA and CDR2 is SNTAGT. The trim removed 6 bases at V and 4 bases at J, leaving 5 bases unmatched.

The rearrangement joins TRBV6-5 to TRBJ2-5; D unclear. V was pared by 2 bases and J by 5 bases, with 9 bases between. Germline V gives CDR1 MNHEY, CDR2 SVGAGI. The CDR3 is made up of 13 amino acids. CDR3 in amino acids: CASSYTAVETQYF. DNA for the CDR3: TGTGCCAGCAGTTACACGGCTGTTGAGACCCAGTACTTC.

This clonotype was seen a handful of times. The chain is built from TRBV5-5 and TRBJ1-1; no clear D gene. The CDR3 is made up of 14 amino acids. Looked up from germline, CDR1 is SGHKS and CDR2 is YYEKEE (reference sequence). Trimming took 0 bases from V and 1 from J, leaving 7 bases between them. CDR3 DNA: TGTGCCAGCAGCTTGGGGTTAGAGAACACTGAAGCTTTCTTT. As protein: CASSLGLENTEAFF.

This clonotype showed up just a few times. The chain links TRBV5-1 to TRBJ1-1, with TRBD1 matching over 7 bases. V was pared by 0 bases and J by 3 bases, with 8 bases of the junction left unmatched. CDR3 length: 16 amino acids. From germline, CDR1 is SGHRS and CDR2 YFSETQ. CDR3 coding DNA: TGCGCCAGCAGCTTGGGAGGGGGCGCTGGGTACACTGAAGCTTTCTTT. The encoded protein is CASSLGGGAGYTEAFF.

The CDR3, as DNA: TGTGCCAGCAGCTTACTAGGGTCAATTTCAGATACGCAGTATTTT. This gives the protein CASSLLGSISDTQYF. The chain recombines TRBV7-2 with TRBJ2-3; D is unclear. This CDR3 has 15 amino acids. Trimming stripped 2 bases from V and 4 bases from J, with 13 bases between. The germline gives CDR1 SGHTA, CDR2 FQGNSA.